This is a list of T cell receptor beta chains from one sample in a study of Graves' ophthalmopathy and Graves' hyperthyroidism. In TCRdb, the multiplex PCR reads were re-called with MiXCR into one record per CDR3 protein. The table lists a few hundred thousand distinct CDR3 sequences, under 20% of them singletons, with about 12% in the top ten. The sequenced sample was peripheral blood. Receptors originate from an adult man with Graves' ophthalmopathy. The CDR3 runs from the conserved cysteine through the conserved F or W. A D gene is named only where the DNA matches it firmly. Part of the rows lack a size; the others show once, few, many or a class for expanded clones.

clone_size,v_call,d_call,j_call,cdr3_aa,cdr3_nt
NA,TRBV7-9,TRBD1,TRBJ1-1,CASSLASAGDRAFF,TGTGCCAGCAGCTTAGCCTCGGCAGGGGACAGAGCTTTCTTT
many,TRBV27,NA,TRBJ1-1,CASSFGQDTEAFF,TGTGCCAGCAGTTTTGGGCAGGACACTGAAGCTTTCTTT
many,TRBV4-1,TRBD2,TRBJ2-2,CASQPGRTTNTGELFF,TGCGCCAGCCAGCCCGGGAGGACAACAAACACCGGGGAGCTGTTTTTT
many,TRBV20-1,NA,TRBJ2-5,CSARRSGRTQETQYF,TGCAGTGCTAGAAGGAGCGGGCGAACTCAAGAGACCCAGTACTTC
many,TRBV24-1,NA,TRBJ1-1,CATRGGGEAFF,TGTGCCACCCGGGGTGGGGGAGAAGCTTTCTTT
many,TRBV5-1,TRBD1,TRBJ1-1,CASSGGTGRTEAFF,TGCGCCAGCAGCGGAGGGACAGGGAGAACTGAAGCTTTCTTT
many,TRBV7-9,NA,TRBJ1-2,CASSLKGNNGYTF,TGTGCCAGCAGCTTGAAGGGGAATAATGGCTACACCTTC
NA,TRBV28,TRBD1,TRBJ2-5,CATKSEGQTQETQYF,TGTGCCACCAAATCAGAGGGACAGACCCAAGAGACCCAGTACTTC
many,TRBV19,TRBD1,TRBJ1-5,CASSAGQGRADQPQHF,TGTGCCAGTAGTGCAGGACAGGGGAGGGCAGATCAGCCCCAGCATTTT
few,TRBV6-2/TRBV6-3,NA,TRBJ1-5,CASSYQGSGKPQHF,TGTGCCAGCAGTTACCAGGGGTCGGGTAAGCCCCAGCATTTT
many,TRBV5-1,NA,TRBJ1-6,CASSESGRDSPLHF,TGCGCCAGCAGCGAATCTGGTCGGGATTCACCCCTCCACTTT
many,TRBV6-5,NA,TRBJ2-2,CASRVGDRDTGELFF,TGTGCCAGCAGGGTTGGGGACCGAGACACCGGGGAGCTGTTTTTT
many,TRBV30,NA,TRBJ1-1,CAWGRAGSAFF,TGTGCCTGGGGCAGGGCAGGGAGCGCTTTCTTT
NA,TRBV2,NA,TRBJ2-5,CASSETTVGETQYF,TGTGCCAGCAGTGAAACCACAGTGGGAGAGACCCAGTACTTC
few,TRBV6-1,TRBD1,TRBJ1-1,CASSESDRREAFF,TGTGCCAGCAGTGAATCGGACAGGCGTGAAGCTTTCTTT
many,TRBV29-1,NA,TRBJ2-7,CSARRDSYEQYF,TGCAGCGCTAGAAGGGACTCCTACGAGCAGTACTTC
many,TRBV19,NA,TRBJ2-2,CASSRRAGELFF,TGTGCCAGTAGTAGGAGAGCCGGGGAGCTGTTTTTT
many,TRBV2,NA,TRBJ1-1,CASSPESGTTEAFF,TGTGCCAGCAGTCCTGAGTCCGGGACCACTGAAGCTTTCTTT
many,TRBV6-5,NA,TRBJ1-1,CASNRAGATEAFF,TGTGCCAGCAATAGGGCAGGAGCGACTGAAGCTTTCTTT
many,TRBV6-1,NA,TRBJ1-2,CASSESFVGGYTF,TGTGCCAGCAGTGAGAGTTTTGTGGGTGGCTACACCTTC
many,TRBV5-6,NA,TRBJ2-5,CASSSLGRGNQETQYF,TGTGCCAGCAGCTCCTTAGGTAGGGGGAATCAAGAGACCCAGTACTTC